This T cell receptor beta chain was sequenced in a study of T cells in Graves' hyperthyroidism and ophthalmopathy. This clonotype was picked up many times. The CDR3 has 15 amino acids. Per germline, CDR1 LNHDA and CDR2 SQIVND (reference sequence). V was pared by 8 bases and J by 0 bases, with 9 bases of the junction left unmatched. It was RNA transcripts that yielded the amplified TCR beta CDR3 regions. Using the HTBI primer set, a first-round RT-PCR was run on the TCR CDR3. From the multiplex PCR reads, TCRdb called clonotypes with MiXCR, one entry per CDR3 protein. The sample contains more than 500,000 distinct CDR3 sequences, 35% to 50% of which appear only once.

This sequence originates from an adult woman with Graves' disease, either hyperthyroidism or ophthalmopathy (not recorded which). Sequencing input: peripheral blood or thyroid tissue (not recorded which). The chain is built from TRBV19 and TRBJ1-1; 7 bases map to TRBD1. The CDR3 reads CASRPQGTMNTEAFF. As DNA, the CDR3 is TGTGCCAGTCGGCCACAGGGGACTATGAACACTGAAGCTTTCTTT.